This TCR beta chain is drawn from a study of blood T cell repertoires in COVID-19. The V gene's germline CDR1 is SGHAT and CDR2 FQNNGV. The CDR3 spans 14 residues. The V gene end was trimmed by 5 bases and the J gene end by 2 bases; junction bases not matched to a gene: 3. Original processing notes: From reference gene primer amplification, estimates of nucleated cell counts were derived. Using immunoSEQ multiplex PCR, the repertoire was profiled, and TCRdb retains in-frame clones only, with some absent. V, J and clone size were drawn from that table, and D and trimming were deduced from the DNA. The data show about 250,000 clones, with 79% seen just once and 4% held by the top ten.

The chain has TRBV11-2 and TRBJ2-1; 7 bases are a match to TRBD1. This sequence originates from a woman aged 40 to 55 with active or convalescent COVID-19. The source material was peripheral blood. The CDR3 region has the DNA TGTGCCAGCAGCCCCGGGACAGCCTACAATGAGCAGTTCTTC. Protein product: CASSPGTAYNEQFF.